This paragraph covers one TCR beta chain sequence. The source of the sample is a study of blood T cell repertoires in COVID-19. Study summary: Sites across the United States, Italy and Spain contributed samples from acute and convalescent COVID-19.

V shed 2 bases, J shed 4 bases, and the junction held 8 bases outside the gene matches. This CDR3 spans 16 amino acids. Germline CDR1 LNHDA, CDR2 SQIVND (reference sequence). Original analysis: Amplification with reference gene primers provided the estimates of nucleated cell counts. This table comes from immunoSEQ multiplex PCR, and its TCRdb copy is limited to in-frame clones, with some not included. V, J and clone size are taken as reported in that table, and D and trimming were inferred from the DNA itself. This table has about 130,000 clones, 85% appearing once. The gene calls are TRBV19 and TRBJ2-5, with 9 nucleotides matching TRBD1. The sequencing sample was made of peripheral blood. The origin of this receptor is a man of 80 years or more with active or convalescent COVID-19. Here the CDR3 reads CASSITGTGLGETQYF. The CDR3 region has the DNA TGTGCCAGTAGTATAACCGGGACAGGGTTAGGAGAGACCCAGTACTTC.